Following are 5 T cell receptor beta chains from one sample sequenced in a study of T cell responses to AZD1222 COVID-19 vaccine. Profiling relied on immunoSEQ multiplex PCR, and the TCRdb table lists in-frame clones only, not all of them. The data hold approximately 130,000 clones, with around 93% observed a single time. The specimen comprised peripheral blood, sampled on day 0 of AZD1222 vaccination. The receptors were sampled from an adult in good health.

The chain employs TRBV11-2 and TRBJ2-1; 10 nucleotides match TRBD1. V trimming: 6 bases; J trimming: 6 bases; junction bases outside the gene matches: 2. CDR1 is SGHAT and CDR2 is FQNNGV in the germline V gene. The CDR3 length is 13 residues. The CDR3 loop is CASRRTGGNEQFF. DNA of the CDR3: TGTGCCAGCAGAAGGACAGGGGGCAATGAGCAGTTCTTC. The full variable domain, rest sourced from reference TRBV11-2 and TRBJ2-1, is EAGVAQSPRYKIIEKRQSVAFWCNPISGHATLYWYQQILGQGPKLLIQFQNNGVVDDSQLPKDRFSAERLKGVDSTLKIQPAKLEDSAVYLCASRRTGGNEQFFGPGTRLTVL.

V is TRBV7-2 and J is TRBJ1-2; perhaps TRBD1 as D (6 bases). Germline CDR1 SGHTA, CDR2 FQGNSA. The length of the CDR3 is 14 residues. V gave up 1 base and J gave up 3 bases, with 9 bases separating them. The CDR3 reads CASSLEAGDYGYTF. The CDR3 DNA reads as TGTGCCAGCAGCTTAGAGGCAGGGGACTATGGCTACACCTTC.

CDR3: CASSLMGQWGTEAFF. Written as DNA, the CDR3 is TGTGCCAGCAGTCTCATGGGACAATGGGGCACTGAAGCTTTCTTT. The rearrangement links TRBV3-1 (or the pseudogene TRBV3-2) to TRBJ1-1; weak D call: TRBD1 (6 bases). This CDR3 spans 15 amino acids. The germline gives CDR1 LGHDT, CDR2 YNNKEL (reference sequence). Trimming took off 6 bases at V and 4 bases at J, with 18 bases between the two ends.

This chain joins TRBV27 and TRBJ1-2, with 8 bases matching TRBD1. The CDR3 loop spans 15 amino acids. Germline CDR1 is MNHEY and CDR2 is SMNVEV (reference sequence). V shed 5 bases and J 5 bases; nucleotides not matched to a gene: 10. CDR3 coding DNA: TGTGCCAGCAGTCCAGTCGGCAGGGGGCCGTATGGCTACACCTTC. Encoded protein: CASSPVGRGPYGYTF.

This clone occurred once. The chain recombines TRBV19 with TRBJ1-4; D ambiguous. From germline, CDR1 is LNHDA and CDR2 SQIVND (reference sequence). CDR3 length equals 15 residues. Trimming removed 8 bases from V and 0 bases from J, with 13 bases in between. CDR3 in DNA: TGTGCCAGTGGCCGATTTACAGCAACTAATGAAAAACTGTTTTTT. Its protein is CASGRFTATNEKLFF.